These 20 T cell receptor beta chains share one sample of origin, sequenced in a study. One entry per CDR3 protein, called by TCRdb with MiXCR from the 5' RACE reads. The sample lists fewer than 50,000 distinct CDR3 sequences; about a fifth were seen once. Treg sorting used a CD4+CD25+CD127-/low gate. Sequenced material: Tregs sorted from a lymph node. These receptor sequences come from a female donor with breast cancer.

Only a few counts were recorded for this clonotype. This may arise from a read error, as a much more abundant clone is one base away. The chain carries TRBV5-1 and TRBJ2-1, with D unresolved. The length of the CDR3 is 15 residues. Germline values: CDR1 SGHRS, CDR2 YFSETQ. CDR3: CASRAELLNYNEQLF. The DNA for the CDR3 is TGCGCCAGCAGGGCAGAACTCCTAAATTACAATGAGCAGCTCTTC.

This clonotype has a count of ten or more. This chain connects TRBV7-6 to TRBJ1-5; D is unresolved. V was clipped by 1 base and J by 6 bases, with 4 bases between them. CDR1 SGHVS and CDR2 FNYEAQ come from the germline V gene. CDR3 length: 12 amino acids. DNA for the CDR3: TGTGCCAGCAGCTTAGTTGGTCAGCCCCAGCATTTT. Amino acid sequence: CASSLVGQPQHF.

This clonotype has only a few counts. This may be a read error: a much more frequent sequence differs by one nucleotide. V gene TRBV7-2 combines with J gene TRBJ1-1, with D hard to call. The germline V gene has CDR1 SGHTA and CDR2 FQGNSA. The V gene lost 5 bases and the J gene lost 1 base, with 8 bases spanning the gap. This CDR3 contains 13 residues. CDR3 bases: TGTGCCAGCAGCCGCCCGACGAACACTGAAGCTTTCTTT. Translation: CASSRPTNTEAFF.

This clonotype was counted a few times. This chain uses TRBV27 with TRBJ1-4, with TRBD1 as a possible D gene (5 bases). V was clipped by 3 bases and J by 4 bases, with 9 bases between them. Germline V gives CDR1 MNHEY, CDR2 SMNVEV (reference sequence). This CDR3 comprises 14 residues. The CDR3 spells CASSLQGYNEKLFF. The CDR3, as DNA: TGTGCCAGCAGTTTGCAGGGTTATAATGAAAAACTGTTTTTT.

In its sample, this clonotype was seen many times. The V call is TRBV6-1, the J call TRBJ1-4, with TRBD1 as a possible D gene (5 bases). Germline assignment: CDR1 MNHNS and CDR2 SASEGT. This CDR3 comprises 16 residues. The ends were cut back, 1 base at V and 8 bases at J, with 17 bases in the middle. The DNA for the CDR3 is TGTGCCAGCAGTGAAGGACAGTGGGCCGGTGGGGAAAAACTGTTTTTT. Translation gives CASSEGQWAGGEKLFF.

This chain connects TRBV5-1 to TRBJ2-3; 9 positions agree with TRBD2. The CDR3 has 17 residues. Trimming at V came to 5 bases and at J to 2 bases, leaving 12 bases not matched to a gene. The germline gives CDR1 SGHRS, CDR2 YFSETQ. The CDR3 loop is CASSQGMVAGVTDTQYF. The DNA for the CDR3 is TGCGCCAGCAGTCAAGGTATGGTAGCGGGAGTCACAGATACGCAGTATTTT.

A note on this clonotype: This could be a read error, since a much larger clone is one nucleotide away. No conserved phenylalanine or tryptophan is present at the end of the CDR3, so a read error is the likely explanation. The chain is built from TRBV20-1 and TRBJ2-3; 8 bases agree with TRBD2. After removal of 4 bases from V and 5 bases from J, the junction contained 14 bases not matched to a gene. In germline, CDR1 is DFQATT, CDR2 SNEGSKA (reference sequence). There are 16 residues in the CDR3. CDR3 protein: CSANPPQAGVRDTQYL. CDR3 bases: TGCAGTGCTAACCCTCCTCAAGCGGGAGTGAGAGATACGCAGTATTTA.

Here the CDR3 DNA reads TGTGCCAGTAGTGCCCGGGGGTACAATGAGCAGTTCTTC. It is translated as CASSARGYNEQFF. The V gene is TRBV19, the J gene TRBJ2-1; tentative D call: TRBD2 (6 bases). CDR3 length: 13 amino acids. The germline V and J ends were trimmed by 5 bases and 4 bases, with 9 bases remaining between them. Germline assignment: CDR1 LNHDA and CDR2 SQIVND (reference sequence).

On this clonotype itself: A much bigger clone sits one base away, suggesting this may be a read error. The chain uses TRBV6-2 or TRBV6-3 and TRBJ2-1; 11 positions match TRBD2. Germline trimming cut 7 bases from V and 9 bases from J; bases unmatched to any gene: 20. The CDR3 consists of 18 residues. Germline values: CDR1 MNHEY, CDR2 SVGEGT. CDR3 in DNA: TGTGCCAGCAAGCGAACTAGCGGGAGTCAAGTTCGGGGGAGTGAGCAGTTCTTC. Its protein is CASKRTSGSQVRGSEQFF.

This clonotype was seen at least ten times. This chain uses TRBV5-6 with TRBJ1-1; D remains ambiguous. Germline V gene lookup returns CDR1 SGHDT and CDR2 YYEEEE. Trimming shortened V by 4 bases and J by 1 base, and 17 bases separated the two germline ends. This CDR3 is 16 amino acids long. The CDR3 DNA is TGTGCCAGCAGCCCGCTTGGTTGGGGAGGGAACACTGAAGCTTTCTTT. Translating it yields CASSPLGWGGNTEAFF.

This chain joins TRBV6-5 and TRBJ1-2, with 10 bases identical to TRBD1. The trim removed 6 bases at V and 2 bases at J, leaving 3 bases unmatched. This CDR3 region has 14 residues. The germline gives CDR1 MNHEY, CDR2 SVGAGI. The CDR3 DNA sequence: TGTGCCAGCAGGGACAGGGGGTTAAACTATGGCTACACCTTC. Its translation is CASRDRGLNYGYTF.

This clonotype was seen ten or more times. The chain recombines TRBV6-1 with TRBJ2-3; 7 nucleotides match TRBD2. Germline V CDR1 and CDR2: MNHNS, SASEGT. The V segment lost 7 bases and the J segment 0 bases; nucleotides outside the gene matches: 10. The CDR3 is made up of 16 amino acids. This CDR3 reads CASTLIAGTSTDTQYF. CDR3 in DNA: TGTGCCAGCACCCTCATAGCGGGTACTAGCACAGATACGCAGTATTTT.

This sequence joins TRBV7-2 and TRBJ2-1; 11 bases match TRBD2. The CDR3 extends over 16 amino acids. Germline V CDR1 and CDR2: SGHTA, FQGNSA. Trimming cost V 5 bases and J 2 bases; bases outside gene matches: 5. The CDR3 loop is CASSQLAGETYNEQFF. CDR3 DNA sequence: TGTGCCAGCAGCCAACTAGCGGGAGAGACCTACAATGAGCAGTTCTTC.

This clonotype was seen more than once but under ten times. This rearrangement joins TRBV13 to TRBJ2-1; weak D call: TRBD2 (6 bases). The CDR3 sequence is 14 residues long. Germline V lookup: CDR1 PRHDT, CDR2 FYEKMQ (reference sequence). Trimming removed 5 bases from V and 5 bases from J, with 13 bases in between. This CDR3 reads CASSDRTINNEQFF. The CDR3 DNA sequence: TGTGCCAGCAGCGACCGGACTATCAACAATGAGCAGTTCTTC.

Comment on this clonotype: A read error is possible here, since a much larger clone lies one base away. The chain links TRBV7-9 to TRBJ2-1; 7 nucleotides align to TRBD2. The V and J ends lost 5 bases and 9 bases, in that order; junction bases with no gene match: 7. The CDR3 totals 13 residues. Germline V lookup: CDR1 SEHNR, CDR2 FQNEAQ (reference sequence). As DNA, the CDR3 is TGTGCCAGCAGCCATACTAGCGACGGTGAGCAGTTCTTC. Amino acids: CASSHTSDGEQFF.

This clonotype turned up a few times. The chain joins TRBV5-1 to TRBJ1-6, with D tentatively TRBD1 (5 bases). Trimming removed 4 bases at V and 0 bases at J, with 11 bases between. Germline V gene data show CDR1 as SGHRS and CDR2 as YFSETQ. CDR3 length: 16 amino acids. The CDR3 sequence: CASSRGESSYNSPLHF. The CDR3 coding sequence is TGCGCCAGCAGCCGAGGGGAGAGCTCCTATAATTCACCCCTCCACTTT.

This clonotype was detected ten times or more. The chain is built from TRBV4-2 and TRBJ1-1, with TRBD1 as a possible D gene (5 bases). V lost 0 bases and J lost 4, with 9 bases in between. Germline CDR1 LGHNA, CDR2 YNFKEQ. The CDR3 extends over 14 amino acids. CDR3 DNA: TGTGCCAGCAGCCAAGACAGGGAGATCACTGAAGCTTTCTTT. It codes for CASSQDREITEAFF.

A note on this clonotype: A much larger clone is a single base away; this may be a read error. The chain recombines TRBV5-1 with TRBJ2-5, with 8 bases matching TRBD2. V was clipped by 4 bases and J by 5 bases; unmatched bases: 10. Per germline, CDR1 SGHRS and CDR2 YFSETQ. The length of the CDR3 is 15 residues. The CDR3 loop reads CASSTPAGEGETQYF. CDR3 DNA sequence: TGCGCCAGCAGCACCCCAGCGGGAGAGGGTGAGACCCAGTACTTC. The full variable domain, completed using reference TRBV5-1 and TRBJ2-5, is KAGVTQTPRYLIKTRGQQVTLSCSPISGHRSVSWYQQTPGQGLQFLFEYFSETQRNKGNFPGRFSGRQFSNSRSEMNVSTLELGDSALYLCASSTPAGEGETQYFGPGTRLLVL.

V gene TRBV19 combines with J gene TRBJ1-2; D gene unclear. The CDR3 extends over 15 amino acids. V lost 6 bases to trimming and J lost 1 base, with 15 bases between them. Looked up from germline, CDR1 is LNHDA and CDR2 is SQIVND (reference sequence). CDR3 sequence reads: CASRPRIGYNYGYTF. Written as DNA, the CDR3 is TGTGCCAGTAGACCGAGGATTGGATATAACTATGGCTACACCTTC.

This clonotype has at least ten counts. The chain uses TRBV27 and TRBJ2-7; the match to TRBD2 covers 7 bases. This CDR3 region has 14 residues. With 2 bases clipped from V and 4 bases from J, the junction kept 5 bases outside the gene matches. Germline loops: CDR1 MNHEY, CDR2 SMNVEV (reference sequence). CDR3 in amino acids: CASSLRREWYEQYF. CDR3 nucleotide sequence: TGTGCCAGCAGTTTACGGCGGGAGTGGTACGAGCAGTACTTC.